A selection of T cell receptor beta chains follows, all from one sample in a study of preoperative IRX-2 immunotherapy in early breast cancer. The assay was immunoSEQ multiplex PCR, and TCRdb's table has in-frame clones only and misses some. The table has tens of thousands of clones, around 89% seen once. The sample was taken from a patient treated with IRX-2 immunotherapy. The receptors here all came from a human donor with breast cancer. Each CDR3 is given with its conserved first and last residue. The D gene is left open where the match is weak.

TRBJ2-1,TRBV7-6,TRBD1,15,CASSPDRDRGNEQFF
TRBJ1-4,TRBV19,-,13,CASSIAGARTRFF
TRBJ2-3,TRBV7-9,TRBD2,16,CASSPGGAVMGDTQYF
TRBJ1-2,TRBV27,-,13,CASRREIDYGYTF
TRBJ2-5,TRBV25-1,TRBD1,13,CASNRGTSETQYF
TRBJ1-4,TRBV7-9,-,14,CASSLAGAGEKLFF
TRBJ2-3,TRBV7-2,-,16,CASSQSRERSTDTQYF
TRBJ2-5,TRBV7-2,TRBD2,15,CASSLVLSGEQTQYF
TRBJ2-5,TRBV7-2,-,13,CASSLGVQETQYF
TRBJ2-3,TRBV7-2,-,13,CASSRTSTDTQYF
TRBJ2-2,TRBV27,TRBD2,13,CASGGLGVGELFF
TRBJ2-1,TRBV12-5,TRBD2,15,CASGPLAGAYNEQFF
TRBJ2-5,TRBV5-1,TRBD2,16,CASSLEASGSGETQYF
TRBJ2-7,TRBV29-1,TRBD2,13,CSAHAGVGYEQYF
TRBJ1-2,TRBV19,-,14,CASSSVAIGYGYTF
TRBJ1-2,TRBV6-5,TRBD1,13,CASNPQARDSPYF
TRBJ1-6,TRBV6-1,-,15,CASSEWGAHNSPLHF
TRBJ1-6,TRBV7-9,TRBD1,15,CASSTMGQGYSPLHF
TRBJ1-5,TRBV12-5,-,12,CASGLGNQPQHF
-,TRBV11-1,-,15,CASTPTRGGRNEQYF
TRBJ1-1,TRBV6-5,-,11,CASSMGTEAFF
TRBJ2-3,TRBV14,-,16,CASSQDRLWVRNTQYF
TRBJ2-2,TRBV6-5,TRBD1,15,CASSYGDRAGGELFF
TRBJ2-5,TRBV29-1,-,12,CSVGAGWETQYF
TRBJ2-7,TRBV5-1,-,15,CASSLVVGKAYEQYF
TRBJ1-5,TRBV10-2,-,13,CASSENTNQPQHF
TRBJ1-1,TRBV25-1,TRBD1,13,CASSVTGVTEAFF
TRBJ1-3,TRBV6-1,-,13,CASGVAGGNTIYF
TRBJ2-1,TRBV11-2,-,13,CASSWGTGGEQFF
TRBJ2-1,TRBV27,-,14,CASSFGSGYNEQFF
TRBJ1-2,TRBV29-1,-,15,CSVDRTEGANYGYTF
TRBJ2-7,TRBV5-1,-,13,CASSVDGAYEQYF
TRBJ2-1,TRBV28,-,11,CASSSTYEQFF
TRBJ1-3,TRBV2,-,11,CASSEVNTIYF
TRBJ1-1,TRBV19,-,13,CASVDGVNTEAFF
TRBJ2-2,TRBV6-5,-,15,CASLRTGAQTGELFF
TRBJ1-3,TRBV11-2,-,18,CASSPNIPSGRYGNTIYF
TRBJ2-7,TRBV19,-,16,CASTMQVGGHIYEQYF
TRBJ2-3,TRBV7-8,-,14,CASSLAIITDTQYF
TRBJ2-5,TRBV11-2,TRBD2,15,CASRRSAGGGETQYF
TRBJ2-7,TRBV2,-,12,CASRGDPYEQYF
TRBJ1-4,TRBV6-5,-,15,CASSSSPHTSEKLFF
TRBJ2-7,TRBV10-1,TRBD2,14,CASQRTSGVYEQYF
TRBJ2-5,TRBV6-5,-,13,CASSRQFQETQYF
TRBJ2-3,TRBV5-1,TRBD2,19,CASSLELAGGSGTTDTQYF
TRBJ1-3,TRBV7-2,TRBD1,17,CASSLAGGQVSGNTIYF
TRBJ1-1,TRBV5-5,-,13,CASSTTGPGKAFF
TRBJ2-5,TRBV15,TRBD1,16,CATSRRQGGYQETQYF
TRBJ1-2,TRBV27,-,13,CASSQQGDYGYTF
TRBJ1-1,TRBV18,TRBD1,16,CASSLQQGARNTEAFF
TRBJ2-3,TRBV7-8,TRBD1,15,CASSWGQGGTDTQYF
TRBJ2-7,TRBV28,-,16,CASSLVAGSPFYEQYF
TRBJ1-2,TRBV10-3,-,11,CAISGPYGYTF
TRBJ2-7,TRBV18,TRBD1,13,CASSPDRGNEQYF
TRBJ2-2,TRBV28,-,15,CASSSPGSGAGELFF
TRBJ2-7,TRBV7-2,-,15,CASSLGHSQTYEQYF
TRBJ2-3,TRBV28,-,12,CASSLVADTQYF
TRBJ1-6,TRBV30,-,16,CAWAPQDRSYNSPLHF
TRBJ2-5,TRBV27,TRBD1,15,CASSGAGQGAETQYF